A selection of T cell receptor beta chains follows, all from one sample in a study of blood T cell repertoires in COVID-19. Repertoires were generated with immunoSEQ multiplex PCR, while TCRdb's copy carries only in-frame clones and drops some. This sample has hundreds of thousands of clones, with 70% to 90% found just once. Material for sequencing was peripheral blood. The source of these receptors is a woman aged 50 to 65 with COVID-19, enrolled during active disease. Both conserved end residues are part of each CDR3. A D gene is named only where the DNA matches it firmly. Only some rows state a clone size, as once, few, many or a class for expanded clones.

clone size,V gene,D gene,CDR3 length,J gene,CDR3 protein,CDR3 DNA
NA,TRBV19,NA,13,TRBJ1-2,CASSIDLTGKSTF,TGTGCCAGTAGTATAGATCTTACAGGGAAATCCACCTTC
once,TRBV11-2,TRBD1,13,TRBJ1-6,CASSFDRGSPLHF,TGTGCCAGCAGCTTTGACAGGGGTTCACCCCTCCACTTT
NA,TRBV2,NA,15,TRBJ1-4,CASSGLTPGVEKLFF,TGTGCCAGCAGTGGACTCACACCAGGGGTCGAAAAACTGTTTTTT
NA,TRBV10-3,TRBD1,13,TRBJ2-7,CAISESPGQGWYF,TGTGCCATCAGTGAGTCGCCCGGACAGGGGTGGTACTTC
NA,TRBV27,NA,13,TRBJ1-2,CASKWRGNYGYTF,TGTGCCAGCAAATGGAGGGGTAACTATGGCTACACCTTC
NA,TRBV30,NA,13,TRBJ1-2,CAWSQDWAYGYTF,TGTGCCTGGAGCCAGGACTGGGCGTATGGCTACACCTTC
NA,TRBV30,NA,12,TRBJ1-2,CAWRGTVLSYTF,TGTGCCTGGAGGGGGACTGTCCTAAGCTACACCTTC
NA,TRBV29-1,NA,16,TRBJ1-2,CSVGGELQGPNYGYTF,TGCAGCGTCGGTGGGGAACTACAGGGTCCTAACTATGGCTACACCTTC
NA,TRBV6-5,NA,14,TRBJ1-2,CASSYQPADRGYTF,TGTGCCAGCAGTTACCAGCCCGCCGACAGGGGCTACACCTTC
NA,TRBV11-3,NA,14,TRBJ2-3,CASSLISGTDTQYF,TGTGCCAGCAGCTTAATAAGCGGCACAGATACGCAGTATTTT
NA,TRBV20-1,NA,14,TRBJ1-2,CSASWVAGRHGYTF,TGCAGTGCTAGTTGGGTCGCGGGGCGCCACGGCTACACCTTC
NA,TRBV25-1,TRBD1,14,TRBJ2-7,CASCPGQGVHEQYF,TGTGCCAGCTGTCCGGGACAGGGGGTCCACGAGCAGTACTTC
NA,TRBV19,NA,14,TRBJ1-3,CASSPQVSGNTIYF,TGTGCCAGCAGTCCACAGGTCTCTGGAAACACCATATATTTT
NA,TRBV7-8,NA,14,TRBJ2-2,CASSLGEAAGELFF,TGTGCCAGCAGCTTAGGGGAGGCGGCCGGGGAGCTGTTTTTT
NA,TRBV6-1,NA,18,TRBJ1-4,CASSEASRGIATNEKLFF,TGTGCCAGCAGTGAAGCCTCCCGGGGGATAGCAACTAATGAAAAACTGTTTTTT